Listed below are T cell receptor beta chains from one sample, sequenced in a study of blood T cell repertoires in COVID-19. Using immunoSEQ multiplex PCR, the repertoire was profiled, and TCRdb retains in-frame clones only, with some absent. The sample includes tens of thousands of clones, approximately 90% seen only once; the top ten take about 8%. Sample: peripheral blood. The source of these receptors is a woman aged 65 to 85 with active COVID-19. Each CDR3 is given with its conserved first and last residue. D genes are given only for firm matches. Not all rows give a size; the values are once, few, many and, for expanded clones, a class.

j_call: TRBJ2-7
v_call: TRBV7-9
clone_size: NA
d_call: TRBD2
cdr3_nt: TGTGCCAGCAGGAAAAGCGGGAGTCTCTACGAGCAGTACTTC
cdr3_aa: CASRKSGSLYEQYF

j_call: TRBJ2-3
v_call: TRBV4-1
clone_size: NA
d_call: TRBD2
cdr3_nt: TGCGCCAGCAGCCAGGATAAAGCGGGGGCAATGTCAGATACGCAGTATTTT
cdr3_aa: CASSQDKAGAMSDTQYF

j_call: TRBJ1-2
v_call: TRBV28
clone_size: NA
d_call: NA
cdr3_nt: TGTGCCAGCAGACCGTCAGGGCTTTATGGCTACACCTTC
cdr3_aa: CASRPSGLYGYTF

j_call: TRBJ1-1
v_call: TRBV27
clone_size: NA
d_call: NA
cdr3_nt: TGTGCCAGCAGGCTTCTTTTCGGGACTGAAGCTTTCTTT
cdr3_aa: CASRLLFGTEAFF

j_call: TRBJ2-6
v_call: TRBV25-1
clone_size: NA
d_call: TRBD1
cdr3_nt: TGTGCCAGCAGTGAGGCCGGGACAGGGGGTTCCGGGGCCAACGTCCTGACTTTC
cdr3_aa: CASSEAGTGGSGANVLTF

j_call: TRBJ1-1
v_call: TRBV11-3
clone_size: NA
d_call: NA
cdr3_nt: TGTGCCAGCAGCTTAGATCAGGGGACTGAAGCTTTCTTT
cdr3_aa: CASSLDQGTEAFF

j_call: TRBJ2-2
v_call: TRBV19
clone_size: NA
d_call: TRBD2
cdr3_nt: TGTGCCAGTAGTGCCGGACTAGCGAGAACCACCGGGGAGCTGTTTTTT
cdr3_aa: CASSAGLARTTGELFF

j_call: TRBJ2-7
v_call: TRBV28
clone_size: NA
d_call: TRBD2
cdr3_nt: TGTGCCAGCAGTTTAGGGCGGACTAGCGGGAGAGGTGAGCAGTACTTC
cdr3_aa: CASSLGRTSGRGEQYF

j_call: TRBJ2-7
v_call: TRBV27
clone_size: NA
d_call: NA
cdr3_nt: TGTGCCAGCAGTTTATCGGGGGCCGGCTACGAGCAGTACTTC
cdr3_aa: CASSLSGAGYEQYF

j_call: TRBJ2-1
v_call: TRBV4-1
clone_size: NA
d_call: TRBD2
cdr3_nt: TGCGCCAGCAGCCAAGATTGGAGCGGGAGACCCCAATTCTTC
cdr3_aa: CASSQDWSGRPQFF

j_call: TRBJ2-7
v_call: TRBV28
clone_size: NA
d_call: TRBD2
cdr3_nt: TGTGCCAGCAGTTGGGCCTTTGGGACTAGCGACTACGAGCAGTACTTC
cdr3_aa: CASSWAFGTSDYEQYF

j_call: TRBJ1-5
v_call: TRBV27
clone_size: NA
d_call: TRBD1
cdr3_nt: TGTGCCAGCCATACGGACAGGGCGGCGAGCAATCAGCCCCAGCATTTT
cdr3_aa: CASHTDRAASNQPQHF

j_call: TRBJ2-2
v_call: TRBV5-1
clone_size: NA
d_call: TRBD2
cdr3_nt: TGCGCCAGCAGCTTGGCTGGCGGGAGGTCCGGGGAGCTGTTTTTT
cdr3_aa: CASSLAGGRSGELFF

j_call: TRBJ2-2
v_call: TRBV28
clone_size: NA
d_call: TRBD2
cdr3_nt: TGTGCCAGCAGTTTATTTAGCGGGAGGTTCGCCGGGGAGCTGTTTTTT
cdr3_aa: CASSLFSGRFAGELFF

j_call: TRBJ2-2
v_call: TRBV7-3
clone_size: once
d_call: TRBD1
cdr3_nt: TGTGCCAGCAGCCCCGGGACAGTGAACACCGGGGAGCTGTTTTTT
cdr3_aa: CASSPGTVNTGELFF

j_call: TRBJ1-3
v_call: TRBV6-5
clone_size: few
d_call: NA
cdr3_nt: TGTGCCAGCGGACTCCGGAGCTCTGGAAACACCATATATTTT
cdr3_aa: CASGLRSSGNTIYF

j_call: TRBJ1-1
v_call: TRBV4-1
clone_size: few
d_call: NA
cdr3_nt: TGCGCCAGCAGCCAGATTCTCACGAACGGACAAATGAGCACTGAAGCTTTCTTT
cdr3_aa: CASSQILTNGQMSTEAFF

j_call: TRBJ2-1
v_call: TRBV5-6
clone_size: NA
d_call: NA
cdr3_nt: TGTGCCAGCAGCTCGCCTATTGGAGGGAGTGTGGTTTGGGGCCATGAGCAGTTCTTC
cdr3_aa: CASSSPIGGSVVWGHEQFF

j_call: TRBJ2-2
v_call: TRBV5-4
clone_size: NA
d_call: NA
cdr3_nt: TGTGCCAGCAGCTTTCGGGTTGACACCGGGGAGCTGTTTTTT
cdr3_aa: CASSFRVDTGELFF

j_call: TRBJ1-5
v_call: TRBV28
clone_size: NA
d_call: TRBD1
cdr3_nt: TGTGCCAGCAGACATACGACAGGGGGGAGCAATCAGCCCCAGCATTTT
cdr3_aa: CASRHTTGGSNQPQHF

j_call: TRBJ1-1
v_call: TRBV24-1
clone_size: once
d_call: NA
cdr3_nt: TGTGCCCTCAGGGCCACAGGGCGAGCTTTCTTT
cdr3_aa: CALRATGRAFF

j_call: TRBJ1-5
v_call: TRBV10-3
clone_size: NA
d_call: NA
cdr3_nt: TGTGCCATCAGTGATAAGGCGGGGCAGCCCCAGCATTTT
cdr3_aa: CAISDKAGQPQHF

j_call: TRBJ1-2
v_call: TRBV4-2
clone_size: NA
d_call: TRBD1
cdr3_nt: TGTGCCAGCAGCCAAGAGGGGACAGGGGCTAACTATGGCTACACCTTC
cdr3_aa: CASSQEGTGANYGYTF

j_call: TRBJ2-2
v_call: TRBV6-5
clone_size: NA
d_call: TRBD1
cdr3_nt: TGTGCCAGCACTGGACAGGGTTGGACCGGGGAGCTGTTTTTT
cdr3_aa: CASTGQGWTGELFF

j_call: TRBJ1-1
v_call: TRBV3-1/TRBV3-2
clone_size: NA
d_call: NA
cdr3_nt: TGTGCCAGCACCCTAAACTCCGGGTCCCTCGGAACTGAAGCTTTCTTT
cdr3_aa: CASTLNSGSLGTEAFF

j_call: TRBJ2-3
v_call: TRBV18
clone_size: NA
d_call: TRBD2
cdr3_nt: TGTGCCAGCTCACCCCAAGCGGGAGGGTTAGATACGCAGTATTTT
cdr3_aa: CASSPQAGGLDTQYF